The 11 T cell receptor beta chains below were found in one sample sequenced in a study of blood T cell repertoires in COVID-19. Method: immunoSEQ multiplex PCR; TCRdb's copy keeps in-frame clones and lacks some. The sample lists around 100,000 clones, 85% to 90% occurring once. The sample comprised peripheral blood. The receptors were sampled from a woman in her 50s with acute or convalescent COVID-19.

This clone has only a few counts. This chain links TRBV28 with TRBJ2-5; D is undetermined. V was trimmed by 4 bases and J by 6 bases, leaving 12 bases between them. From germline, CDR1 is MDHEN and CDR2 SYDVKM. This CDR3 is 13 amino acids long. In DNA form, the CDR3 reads TGTGCCAGCAGTTCCCCACCGAGGAAGACCCAGTACTTC. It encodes CASSSPPRKTQYF.

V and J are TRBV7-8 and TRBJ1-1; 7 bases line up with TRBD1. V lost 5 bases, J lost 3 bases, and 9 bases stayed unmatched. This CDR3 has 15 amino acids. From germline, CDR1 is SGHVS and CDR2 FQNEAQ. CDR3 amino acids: CASSPMTGKYTEAFF. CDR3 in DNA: TGTGCCAGCAGCCCGATGACAGGGAAGTACACTGAAGCTTTCTTT.

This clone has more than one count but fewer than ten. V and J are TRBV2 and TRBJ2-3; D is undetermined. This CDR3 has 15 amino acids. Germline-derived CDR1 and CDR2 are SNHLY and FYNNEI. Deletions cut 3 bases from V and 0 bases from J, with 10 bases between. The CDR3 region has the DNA TGTGCCAGCAGTGAGGCAGGTTTTAGCACAGATACGCAGTATTTT. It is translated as CASSEAGFSTDTQYF.

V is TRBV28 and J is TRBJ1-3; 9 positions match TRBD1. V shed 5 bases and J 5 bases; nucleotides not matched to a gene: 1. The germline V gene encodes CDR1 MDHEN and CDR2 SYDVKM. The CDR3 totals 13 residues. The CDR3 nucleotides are TGTGCCAGCAGTGGACAGGGGAGAAACACCATATATTTT. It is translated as CASSGQGRNTIYF. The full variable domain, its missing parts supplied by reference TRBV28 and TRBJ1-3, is DVKVTQSSRYLVKRTGEKVFLECVQDMDHENMFWYRQDPGLGLRLIYFSYDVKMKEKGDIPEGYSVSREKKERFSLILESASTNQTSMYLCASSGQGRNTIYFGEGSWLTVV.

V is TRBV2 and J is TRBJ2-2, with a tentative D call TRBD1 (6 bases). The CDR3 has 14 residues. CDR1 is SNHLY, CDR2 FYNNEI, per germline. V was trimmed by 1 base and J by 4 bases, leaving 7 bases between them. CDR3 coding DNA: TGTGCCAGCAGTGAAGTACAGGGCACCGGGGAGCTGTTTTTT. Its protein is CASSEVQGTGELFF. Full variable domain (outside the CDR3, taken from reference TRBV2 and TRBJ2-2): EPEVTQTPSHQVTQMGQEVILRCVPISNHLYFYWYRQILGQKVEFLVSFYNNEISEKSEIFDDQFSVERPDGSNFTLKIRSTKLEDSAMYFCASSEVQGTGELFFGEGSRLTVL.

The CDR3 loop reads CASSRERGTEAFF. Written as DNA, the CDR3 is TGTGCCAGCAGCCGGGAACGAGGCACTGAAGCTTTCTTT. This chain connects TRBV9 to TRBJ1-1; D remains unclear. The CDR3 covers 13 residues. V was clipped by 4 bases and J by 4 bases, with 11 bases between them. Per germline, CDR1 SGDLS and CDR2 YYNGEE.

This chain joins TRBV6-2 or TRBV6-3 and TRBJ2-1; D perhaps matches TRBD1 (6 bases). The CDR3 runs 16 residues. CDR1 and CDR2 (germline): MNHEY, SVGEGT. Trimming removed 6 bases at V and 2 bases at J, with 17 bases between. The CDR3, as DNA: TGTGCCAGCAGCAAAAGTACGTGGGGGCCCTACAATGAGCAGTTCTTC. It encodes CASSKSTWGPYNEQFF.

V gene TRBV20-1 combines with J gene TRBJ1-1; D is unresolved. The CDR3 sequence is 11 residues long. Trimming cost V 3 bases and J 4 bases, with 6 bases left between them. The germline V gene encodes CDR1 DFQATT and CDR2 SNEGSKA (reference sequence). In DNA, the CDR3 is TGCAGTGCTAGGGGGAGCACTGAAGCTTTCTTT. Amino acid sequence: CSARGSTEAFF.

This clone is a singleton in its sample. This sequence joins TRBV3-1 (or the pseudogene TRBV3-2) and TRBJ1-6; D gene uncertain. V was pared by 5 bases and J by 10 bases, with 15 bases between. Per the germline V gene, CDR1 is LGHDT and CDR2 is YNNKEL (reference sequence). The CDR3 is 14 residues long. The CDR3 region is CASSFSARGSPLHF. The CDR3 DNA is TGTGCCAGCAGCTTTAGCGCCCGGGGATCACCCCTCCACTTT.

CDR3 amino acids: CASSTDLSRDSQNEKLFF. In DNA, the CDR3 is TGTGCCAGCAGTACTGACCTCTCAAGGGACAGCCAAAATGAAAAACTGTTTTTT. The chain recombines TRBV2 with TRBJ1-4; TRBD1 agrees at 7 bases. Trimming took 5 bases from V and 5 from J; bases not matched to a gene: 17. The germline V gene encodes CDR1 SNHLY and CDR2 FYNNEI. This CDR3 has 18 amino acids.

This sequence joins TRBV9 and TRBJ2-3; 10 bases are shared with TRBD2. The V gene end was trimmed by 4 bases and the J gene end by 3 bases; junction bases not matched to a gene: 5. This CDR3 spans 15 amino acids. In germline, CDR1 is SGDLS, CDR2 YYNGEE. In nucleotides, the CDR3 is TGTGCCAGCAGCTCGTTAGCGGGGGGAACAGATACGCAGTATTTT. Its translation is CASSSLAGGTDTQYF.